A single sample is the source of the 10 T cell receptor beta chains below, sequenced in a study of CD8 T cells in Susac syndrome. It was with random hexamers that 0.5 to 1 ug RNA was reverse transcribed. TCRdb ran MiXCR on the immunoSEQ multiplex PCR reads and lists one entry per CDR3 protein. The table lists approximately 150,000 distinct CDR3 sequences, approximately 93% of them singletons. Sequences were obtained from CD4+ T cells from PBMCs. The receptors derive from a human donor in good health.

V usage is TRBV10-3 and J usage is TRBJ1-2; D not certain. Trimming removed 0 bases at V and 0 bases at J, with 5 bases between. CDR1 and CDR2 from the germline V gene are ENHRY and SYGVKD. The CDR3 sequence is 14 residues long. CDR3 coding DNA: TGTGCCATCAGTGAGTCTTCTTCTAACTATGGCTACACCTTC. Translation gives CAISESSSNYGYTF.

The chain carries TRBV4-2 and TRBJ2-2; no definite D call. Trimming cost V 0 bases and J 1 base, with 15 bases left between them. Germline-derived CDR1 and CDR2 are LGHNA and YNFKEQ. This CDR3 contains 18 residues. As DNA, the CDR3 is TGTGCCAGCAGCCAAGAACAGTTAAGTCGGCTGAACACCGGGGAGCTGTTTTTT. Protein: CASSQEQLSRLNTGELFF.

This clonotype showed up just once. The chain employs TRBV18 and TRBJ2-7; either TRBD1 or TRBD2 may supply D (5 bases each). CDR1 KGHSH and CDR2 LQKENI come from the germline V gene. Trimming stripped 3 bases from V and 3 bases from J, with 15 bases between. The length of the CDR3 is 15 residues. In DNA, the CDR3 is TGTGCCAGCTCACCGGGGCTCGAGGGTGGCTACGAGCAGTACTTC. Protein sequence: CASSPGLEGGYEQYF.

The V call is TRBV29-1, the J call TRBJ2-2; TRBD1 is a possible D gene (5 bases). Germline CDR1 and CDR2: SQVTM and ANQGSEA. The V end was cut by 3 bases, the J end by 4 bases, with 12 bases between. The CDR3 loop spans 14 amino acids. This CDR3 reads CSVEGRAGTGELFF. CDR3 DNA sequence: TGCAGCGTTGAGGGCAGGGCCGGCACCGGGGAGCTGTTTTTT.

The rearrangement joins TRBV12-3 or TRBV12-4 to TRBJ1-5; no firm D call. Trimming left V 4 bases short and J 4 bases short, with 8 bases between. The CDR3 spans 13 residues. Here the CDR3 reads CASSSGRNQPQHF. In DNA, the CDR3 is TGTGCCAGCAGTTCTGGTCGGAATCAGCCCCAGCATTTT.

V and J are TRBV5-1 and TRBJ2-2; D could derive from TRBD1 or TRBD2 (5 bases each). Trimming removed 4 bases at V and 7 bases at J, with 11 bases between. Per germline, CDR1 SGHRS and CDR2 YFSETQ. There are 13 residues in the CDR3. Here the CDR3 reads CASSPRGYGELFF. DNA of the CDR3: TGCGCCAGCAGCCCGAGGGGTTACGGGGAGCTGTTTTTT.

The chain recombines TRBV20-1 with TRBJ2-3, with D perhaps TRBD2 (6 bases). Trimming took off 5 bases at V and 2 bases at J, with 11 bases between the two ends. CDR1 and CDR2 (germline): DFQATT, SNEGSKA (reference sequence). The CDR3 is 13 amino acids. The CDR3 region is CSAPGTYTDTQYF. CDR3 sequence (DNA): TGCAGTGCTCCCGGGACTTACACAGATACGCAGTATTTT.

The rearrangement uses TRBV3-1 and TRBJ2-6, with 9 nucleotides matching TRBD1. Germline V gene data show CDR1 as LGHDT and CDR2 as YNNKEL (reference sequence). CDR3 length: 15 amino acids. The V and J ends lost 6 bases and 2 bases, in that order; junction bases with no gene match: 2. Here the CDR3 DNA reads TGTGCCAGCAGGAACAGGGGGCCTGGGGCCAACGTCCTGACTTTC. Its translation is CASRNRGPGANVLTF.

This clonotype was seen just once. The CDR3 loop is CASSLDRWGNKNIQYF. The CDR3 DNA reads TGCGCCAGCAGCTTGGATCGGTGGGGGAATAAAAACATTCAGTACTTC. The chain uses TRBV5-1 and TRBJ2-4; the D gene could be TRBD1 or TRBD2 (5 bases each). The CDR3 length is 16 residues. The V end was cut by 0 bases, the J end by 4 bases, with 14 bases between. Germline CDR1 reads SGHRS; CDR2 reads YFSETQ. Full variable domain (missing parts from reference TRBV5-1 and TRBJ2-4): KAGVTQTPRYLIKTRGQQVTLSCSPISGHRSVSWYQQTPGQGLQFLFEYFSETQRNKGNFPGRFSGRQFSNSRSEMNVSTLELGDSALYLCASSLDRWGNKNIQYFGAGTRLSVL.

V usage is TRBV3-1 and J usage is TRBJ2-7; 11 nucleotides align to TRBD2. The CDR3 sequence is 14 residues long. Trimming at V came to 3 bases and at J to 6 bases, leaving 4 bases not matched to a gene. CDR1 is LGHDT, CDR2 YNNKEL, per germline (reference sequence). The CDR3: CASSQTSGNLEQYF. As DNA, the CDR3 is TGTGCCAGCAGCCAGACTAGCGGGAACCTCGAGCAGTACTTC.